In its sample, the clone carrying this T cell receptor (beta chain) was seen many times. Its antigen is unknown. MiXCR, run by TCRdb on the reads, gives a single entry per CDR3 protein. The sample lists some 440,000 distinct CDR3 sequences; roughly 30% were seen once. The data stem from a study of T cell repertoires in cytomegalovirus infection. Study summary: CMV infection and matching HLA type were both indicated by public TCR beta signatures. Study-level points and caveats: Pooled public TCR beta family frequency picked out CMV carriers with the relevant HLA. Predominance within the ex vivo response was attributable to HLA-C-restricted CMV-specific TCR beta clonotypes.

The CDR3 has 19 residues. Germline V gene sequence: CDR1 SGHVS, CDR2 FQNEAQ. V trimming: 1 base; J trimming: 3 bases; junction bases outside the gene matches: 9. Material for sequencing was PBMCs. This chain uses TRBV7-8 with TRBJ2-2, with 12 bases identical to TRBD2. The receptor was isolated from a human donor in good health (CMV status not recorded). Some clones in this sample may be carry-over from other donors' samples. The CDR3: CASSLDRLAGGRYTGELFF. The CDR3 coding sequence is TGTGCCAGCAGCTTAGATCGCCTAGCGGGGGGGCGCTACACCGGGGAGCTGTTTTTT.